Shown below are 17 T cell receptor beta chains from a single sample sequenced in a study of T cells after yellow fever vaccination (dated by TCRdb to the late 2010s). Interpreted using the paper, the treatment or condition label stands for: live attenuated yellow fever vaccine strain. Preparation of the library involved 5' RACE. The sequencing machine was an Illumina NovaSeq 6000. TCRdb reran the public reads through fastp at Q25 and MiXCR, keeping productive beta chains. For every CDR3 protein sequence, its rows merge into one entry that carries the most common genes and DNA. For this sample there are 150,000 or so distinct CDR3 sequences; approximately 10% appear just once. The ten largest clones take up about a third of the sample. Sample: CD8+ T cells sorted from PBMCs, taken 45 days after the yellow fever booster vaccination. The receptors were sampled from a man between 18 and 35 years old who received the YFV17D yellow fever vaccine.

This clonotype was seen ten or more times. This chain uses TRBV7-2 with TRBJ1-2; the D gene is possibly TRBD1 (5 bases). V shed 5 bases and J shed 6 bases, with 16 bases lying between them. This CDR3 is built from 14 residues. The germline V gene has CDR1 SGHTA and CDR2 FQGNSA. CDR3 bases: TGTGCCAGCAGCCCCCCCGGCGTGGACAATGGCTACACCTTC. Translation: CASSPPGVDNGYTF.

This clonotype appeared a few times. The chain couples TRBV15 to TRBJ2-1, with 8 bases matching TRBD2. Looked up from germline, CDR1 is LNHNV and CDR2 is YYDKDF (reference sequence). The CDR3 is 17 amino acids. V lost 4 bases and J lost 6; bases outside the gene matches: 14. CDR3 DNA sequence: TGTGCCACCAGCAAACAGACCCCTTACGGGGGGGCCAATGAGCAGTTCTTC. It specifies CATSKQTPYGGANEQFF.

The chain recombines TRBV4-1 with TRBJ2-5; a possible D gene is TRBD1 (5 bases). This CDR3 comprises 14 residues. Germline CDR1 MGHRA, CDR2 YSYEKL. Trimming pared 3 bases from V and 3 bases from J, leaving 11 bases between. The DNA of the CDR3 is TGCGCCAGCAGCCAGGGGCCGCGCGAAGAGACCCAGTACTTC. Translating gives CASSQGPREETQYF.

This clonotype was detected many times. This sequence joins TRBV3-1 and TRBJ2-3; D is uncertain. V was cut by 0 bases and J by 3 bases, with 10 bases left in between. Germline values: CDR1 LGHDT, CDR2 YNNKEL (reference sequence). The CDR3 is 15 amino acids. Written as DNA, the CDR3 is TGTGCCAGCAGCCAAGATCTGGCAATGACAGATACGCAGTATTTT. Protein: CASSQDLAMTDTQYF.

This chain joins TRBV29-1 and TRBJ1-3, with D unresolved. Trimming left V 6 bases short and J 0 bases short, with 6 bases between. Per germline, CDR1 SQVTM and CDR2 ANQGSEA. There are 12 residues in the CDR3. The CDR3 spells CSVGDSGNTIYF. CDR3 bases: TGCAGCGTCGGTGACTCTGGAAACACCATATATTTT. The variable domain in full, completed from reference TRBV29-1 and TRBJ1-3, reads SAVISQKPSRDICQRGTSLTIQCQVDSQVTMMFWYRQQPGQSLTLIATANQGSEATYESGFVIDKFPISRPNLTFSTLTVSNMSPEDSSIYLCSVGDSGNTIYFGEGSWLTVV.

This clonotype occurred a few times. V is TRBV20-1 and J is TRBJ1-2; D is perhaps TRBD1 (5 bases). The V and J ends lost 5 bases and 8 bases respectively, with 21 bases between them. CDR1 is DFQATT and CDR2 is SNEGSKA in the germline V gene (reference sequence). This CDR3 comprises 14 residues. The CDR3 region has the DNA TGCAGTGCTCCGGAGAGGGGCGGAAGCTACGGCTACACCTTC. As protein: CSAPERGGSYGYTF.

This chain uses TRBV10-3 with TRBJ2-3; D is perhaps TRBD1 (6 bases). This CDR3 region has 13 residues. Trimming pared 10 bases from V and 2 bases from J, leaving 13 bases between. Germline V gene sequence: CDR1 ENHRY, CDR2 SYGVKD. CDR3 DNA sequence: TGTGCCACCCAGGGGTGGAACACAGATACGCAGTATTTT. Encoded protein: CATQGWNTDTQYF.

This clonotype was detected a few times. In DNA form, the CDR3 reads TGCGCCAGCAGCCAAGATACCCAGGGGTCAAGCACAGATACGCAGTATTTT. Residues: CASSQDTQGSSTDTQYF. This chain uses TRBV4-1 with TRBJ2-3, with D perhaps matching TRBD1 (6 bases). Germline assignment: CDR1 MGHRA and CDR2 YSYEKL. V was cut by 0 bases and J by 0 bases, with 13 bases left in between. The CDR3 has 17 amino acids.

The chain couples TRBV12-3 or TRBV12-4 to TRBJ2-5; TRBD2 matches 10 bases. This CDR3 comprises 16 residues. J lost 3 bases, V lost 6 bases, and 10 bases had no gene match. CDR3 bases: TGTGCCAGCAGACACTCCGGGACTAGCGCTAAAGAGACCCAGTACTTC. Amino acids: CASRHSGTSAKETQYF.

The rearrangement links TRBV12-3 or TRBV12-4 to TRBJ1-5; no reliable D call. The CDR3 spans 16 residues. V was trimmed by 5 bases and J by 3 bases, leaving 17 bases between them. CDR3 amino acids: CASSLERTDLNQPQHF. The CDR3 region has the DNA TGTGCCAGCAGTCTGGAAAGGACGGACCTCAATCAGCCCCAGCATTTT.

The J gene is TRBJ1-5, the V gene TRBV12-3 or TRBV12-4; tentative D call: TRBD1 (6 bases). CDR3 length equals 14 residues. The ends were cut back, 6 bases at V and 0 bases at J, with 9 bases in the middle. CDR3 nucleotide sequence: TGTGCCAGCAGGGGGGCAGATAGCAATCAGCCCCAGCATTTT. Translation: CASRGADSNQPQHF.

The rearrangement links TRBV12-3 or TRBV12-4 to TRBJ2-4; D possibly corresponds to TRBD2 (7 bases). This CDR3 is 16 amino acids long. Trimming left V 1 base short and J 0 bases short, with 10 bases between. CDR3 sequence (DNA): TGTGCCAGCAGTTTAGACGGGGGGCTAGCCAAAAACATTCAGTACTTC. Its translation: CASSLDGGLAKNIQYF.

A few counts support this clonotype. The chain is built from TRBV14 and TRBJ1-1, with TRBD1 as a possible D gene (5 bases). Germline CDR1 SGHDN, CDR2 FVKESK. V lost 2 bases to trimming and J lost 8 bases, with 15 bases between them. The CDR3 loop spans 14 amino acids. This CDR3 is CASSQFGGTVEAFF. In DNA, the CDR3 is TGTGCCAGCAGCCAATTCGGGGGGACTGTAGAAGCTTTCTTT.

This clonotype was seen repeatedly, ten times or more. CDR3 amino acids: CASRPGQSSTDTQYF. The CDR3 bases are TGTGCCAGCAGGCCGGGACAGAGTAGCACAGATACGCAGTATTTT. The chain links TRBV6-4 to TRBJ2-3; 7 nucleotides line up with TRBD1. This CDR3 is 15 amino acids long. V shed 6 bases, J shed 0 bases, and the junction held 6 bases outside the gene matches. Germline assignment: CDR1 MRHNA and CDR2 SNTAGT.

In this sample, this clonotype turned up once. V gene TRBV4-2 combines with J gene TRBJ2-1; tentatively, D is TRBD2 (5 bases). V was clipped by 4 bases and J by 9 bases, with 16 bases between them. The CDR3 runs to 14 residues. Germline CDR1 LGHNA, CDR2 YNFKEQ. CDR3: CASSPQATSFEQFF. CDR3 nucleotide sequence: TGTGCCAGCAGCCCCCAGGCTACTAGTTTTGAGCAGTTCTTC.

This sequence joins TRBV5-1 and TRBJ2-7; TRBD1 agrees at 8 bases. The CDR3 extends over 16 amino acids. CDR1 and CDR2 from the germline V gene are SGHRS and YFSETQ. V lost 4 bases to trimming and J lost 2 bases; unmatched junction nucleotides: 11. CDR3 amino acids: CASSGHRGDPAYEQYF. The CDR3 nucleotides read TGCGCCAGCAGCGGACACAGGGGGGATCCGGCCTACGAGCAGTACTTC.

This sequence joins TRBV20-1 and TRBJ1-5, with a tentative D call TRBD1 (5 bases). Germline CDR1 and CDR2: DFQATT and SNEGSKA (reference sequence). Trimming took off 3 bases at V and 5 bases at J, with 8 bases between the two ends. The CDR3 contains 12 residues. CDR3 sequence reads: CSARGRDQPQHF. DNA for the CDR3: TGCAGTGCTAGGGGCAGGGATCAGCCCCAGCATTTT.